Listed below are T cell receptor beta chains from one sample, sequenced in a study of cytomegalovirus exposure and HLA in healthy donors. Method: immunoSEQ multiplex PCR; TCRdb's copy keeps in-frame clones and lacks some. Its listing shows more than 95,000 clones. Sequenced sample: PBMCs. These receptors came from a man aged 35 to 55 in good health and CMV-seronegative. Each CDR3 is given with its conserved first and last residue. The order of the fields is V gene, J gene, D gene, CDR3 protein, CDR3 DNA. The D gene is left open where the match is weak.

V: TRBV5-1
J: TRBJ2-7
D: -
CDR3: CASSPGTASGYLSYEQYF
DNA: TGCGCCAGCAGCCCTGGGACAGCTAGCGGGTACTTATCCTACGAGCAGTACTTC

V: TRBV4-1
J: TRBJ2-1
D: -
CDR3: CASSQSPQNAARAYNEQFF
DNA: TGCGCCAGCAGCCAATCCCCTCAGAACGCGGCGAGGGCCTACAATGAGCAGTTCTTC

V: TRBV30
J: TRBJ2-7
D: TRBD1
CDR3: CAWSEDRGLYEQYF
DNA: TGTGCCTGGAGTGAAGACAGGGGGCTCTACGAGCAGTACTTC

V: TRBV9
J: TRBJ2-6
D: TRBD1
CDR3: CASSVALPGQGSGANVLTF
DNA: TGTGCCAGCAGCGTAGCCTTGCCGGGACAGGGTTCTGGGGCCAACGTCCTGACTTTC

V: TRBV6-5
J: TRBJ2-7
D: -
CDR3: CASSYSAGPYEQYF
DNA: TGTGCCAGCAGTTACTCTGCGGGCCCCTACGAGCAGTACTTC

V: TRBV5-4
J: TRBJ2-1
D: TRBD1
CDR3: CASSSGTEYNEQFF
DNA: TGTGCCAGCAGCTCCGGGACAGAGTACAATGAGCAGTTCTTC

V: TRBV2
J: TRBJ2-1
D: TRBD1
CDR3: CASSGGQGNEQFF
DNA: TGTGCCAGCAGTGGGGGACAGGGCAATGAGCAGTTCTTC

V: TRBV7-9
J: TRBJ2-3
D: -
CDR3: CASSPLGGSTDTQYF
DNA: TGTGCCAGCAGCCCTCTTGGCGGTAGCACAGATACGCAGTATTTT

V: TRBV7-3
J: TRBJ2-1
D: -
CDR3: CASSLRAGTYNEQFF
DNA: TGTGCCAGCAGCTTAAGGGCGGGGACCTACAATGAGCAGTTCTTC

V: TRBV7-9
J: TRBJ2-1
D: TRBD1
CDR3: CASSPWGGQGRVGEQFF
DNA: TGTGCCAGCAGCCCCTGGGGGGGACAGGGAAGGGTCGGTGAGCAGTTCTTC

V: TRBV5-8
J: TRBJ2-5
D: -
CDR3: CASSPGSPQETQYF
DNA: TGTGCCAGCAGCCCCGGGAGTCCCCAAGAGACCCAGTACTTC

V: TRBV5-6
J: TRBJ1-3
D: TRBD1
CDR3: CASSLGATGGAGGNTIYF
DNA: TGTGCCAGCAGCTTGGGAGCCACAGGGGGCGCGGGAGGAAACACCATATATTTT

V: TRBV7-9
J: TRBJ2-7
D: -
CDR3: CASSSLQGSHEQYF
DNA: TGTGCCAGCAGCTCACTACAGGGATCACACGAGCAGTACTTC

V: TRBV29-1
J: TRBJ2-3
D: TRBD1
CDR3: CSVLHLYQGAMRDTQYF
DNA: TGCAGCGTTCTACACCTATACCAGGGGGCGATGAGAGATACGCAGTATTTT

V: TRBV10-3
J: TRBJ2-7
D: TRBD2
CDR3: CAISESATSGSYEQYF
DNA: TGTGCCATCAGTGAGTCGGCAACTAGCGGGAGCTACGAGCAGTACTTC

V: TRBV7-8
J: TRBJ1-2
D: TRBD1
CDR3: CASSLDREYYGYTF
DNA: TGTGCCAGCAGTTTGGACAGGGAATATTATGGCTACACCTTC

V: TRBV7-7
J: TRBJ2-2
D: -
CDR3: CASSTETNTGELFF
DNA: TGTGCTAGTTCGACAGAGACGAACACCGGGGAGCTGTTTTTT

V: TRBV6-1
J: TRBJ1-5
D: -
CDR3: CASSGRQNQPQHF
DNA: TGTGCCAGCAGCGGTAGACAAAATCAGCCCCAGCATTTT

V: TRBV11-2
J: TRBJ2-7
D: TRBD2
CDR3: CASSPATGGDKSYEQYF
DNA: TGTGCCAGCAGTCCCGCAACGGGGGGGGACAAATCCTACGAGCAGTACTTC

V: TRBV6-5
J: TRBJ1-4
D: TRBD1
CDR3: CASSYSQGAGEKLFF
DNA: TGTGCCAGCAGTTACTCCCAGGGGGCGGGGGAAAAACTGTTTTTT

V: TRBV5-6
J: TRBJ1-2
D: TRBD1
CDR3: CASSSQTTGYGYTF
DNA: TGTGCCAGCAGCTCACAGACGACAGGGTATGGCTACACCTTC

V: TRBV7-9
J: TRBJ1-2
D: -
CDR3: CASSSPGHNYGYTF
DNA: TGTGCCAGCAGCTCCCCGGGACACAACTATGGCTACACCTTC

V: TRBV5-1
J: TRBJ2-2
D: TRBD2
CDR3: CASRASGRENTGELFF
DNA: TGCGCCAGCCGGGCTAGCGGGAGGGAGAACACCGGGGAGCTGTTTTTT

V: TRBV5-4
J: TRBJ1-1
D: -
CDR3: CAAAGTYTEAFF
DNA: TGTGCCGCGGCGGGGACTTACACTGAAGCTTTCTTT

V: TRBV27
J: TRBJ1-6
D: -
CDR3: CASSWGLSNSPLHF
DNA: TGTGCCAGCAGTTGGGGACTGAGCAATTCACCCCTCCACTTT

V: TRBV4-3
J: TRBJ2-3
D: TRBD2
CDR3: CASSPGLAGLADTQYF
DNA: TGCGCCAGCAGCCCGGGACTAGCGGGATTGGCAGATACGCAGTATTTT

V: TRBV30
J: TRBJ2-7
D: TRBD1
CDR3: CAWSDARYRGSSYEQYF
DNA: TGTGCCTGGAGTGACGCCCGATACAGGGGGAGCTCCTACGAGCAGTACTTC

V: TRBV6-1
J: TRBJ2-7
D: -
CDR3: CASSVTGSSYEQYF
DNA: TGTGCCAGCAGTGTTACAGGGTCCTCCTACGAGCAGTACTTC

V: TRBV9
J: TRBJ2-3
D: -
CDR3: CASSVEGGGDTQYF
DNA: TGTGCCAGCAGCGTAGAGGGGGGGGGAGATACGCAGTATTTT